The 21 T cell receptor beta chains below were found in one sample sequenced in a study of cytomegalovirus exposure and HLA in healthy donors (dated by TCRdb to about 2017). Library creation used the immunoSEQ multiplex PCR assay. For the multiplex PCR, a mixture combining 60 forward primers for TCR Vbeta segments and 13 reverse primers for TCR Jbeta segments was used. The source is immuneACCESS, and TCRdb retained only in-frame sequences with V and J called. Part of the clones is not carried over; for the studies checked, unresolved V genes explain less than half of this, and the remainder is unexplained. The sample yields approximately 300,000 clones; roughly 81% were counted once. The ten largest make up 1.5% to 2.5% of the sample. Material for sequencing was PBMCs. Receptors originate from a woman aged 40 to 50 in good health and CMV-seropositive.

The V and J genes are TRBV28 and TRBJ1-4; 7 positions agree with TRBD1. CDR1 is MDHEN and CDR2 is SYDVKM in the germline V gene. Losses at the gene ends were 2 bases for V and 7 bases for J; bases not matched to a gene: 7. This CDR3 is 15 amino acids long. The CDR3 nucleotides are TGTGCCAGCAGTTTAGTAAGGGGGCAAGGTGAAAAACTGTTTTTT. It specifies CASSLVRGQGEKLFF.

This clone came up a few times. CDR3 sequence: CASSPTGSSYEQYF. The CDR3 bases are TGTGCCAGCAGCCCAACGGGGAGCTCCTACGAGCAGTACTTC. The V call is TRBV5-6, the J call TRBJ2-7; D is perhaps TRBD2 (5 bases). Trimming cost V 4 bases and J 0 bases, with 11 bases left between them. Germline loops: CDR1 SGHDT, CDR2 YYEEEE. There are 14 residues in the CDR3.

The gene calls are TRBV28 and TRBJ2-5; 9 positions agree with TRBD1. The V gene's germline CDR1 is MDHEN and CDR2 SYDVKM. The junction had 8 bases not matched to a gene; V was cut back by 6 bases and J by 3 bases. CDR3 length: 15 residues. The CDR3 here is CASRTGGTGEETQYF. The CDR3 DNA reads TGTGCCAGCAGAACAGGGGGCACTGGGGAAGAGACCCAGTACTTC.

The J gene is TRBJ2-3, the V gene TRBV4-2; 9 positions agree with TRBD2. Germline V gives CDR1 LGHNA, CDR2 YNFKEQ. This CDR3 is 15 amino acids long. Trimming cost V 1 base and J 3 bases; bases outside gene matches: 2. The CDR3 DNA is TGTGCCAGCAGCCAAGTTCTAGCGGGGACAGATACGCAGTATTTT. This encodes CASSQVLAGTDTQYF.

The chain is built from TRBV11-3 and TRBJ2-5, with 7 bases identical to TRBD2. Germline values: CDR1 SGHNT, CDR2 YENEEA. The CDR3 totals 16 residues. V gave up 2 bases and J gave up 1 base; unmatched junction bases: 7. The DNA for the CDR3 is TGTGCCAGCAGCTTACGATCAGGGAGGGCCCAAGAGACCCAGTACTTC. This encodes CASSLRSGRAQETQYF.

CDR3 in DNA: TGCGCCAGCAGCCAAGATAGTACAGGGGAGGAAAAACTGTTTTTT. Its translation: CASSQDSTGEEKLFF. The chain recombines TRBV4-3 with TRBJ1-4, with TRBD1 matching over 7 bases. The V segment lost 0 bases and the J segment 8 bases; nucleotides outside the gene matches: 6. This CDR3 is built from 15 residues. Germline CDR1 and CDR2: LGHNA and YSLEER.

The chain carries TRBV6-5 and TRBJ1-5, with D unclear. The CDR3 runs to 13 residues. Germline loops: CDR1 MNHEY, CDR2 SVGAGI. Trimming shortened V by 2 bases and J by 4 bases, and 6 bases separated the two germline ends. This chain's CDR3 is CASSYTPNQPQHF. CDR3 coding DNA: TGTGCCAGCAGTTACACTCCGAATCAGCCCCAGCATTTT.

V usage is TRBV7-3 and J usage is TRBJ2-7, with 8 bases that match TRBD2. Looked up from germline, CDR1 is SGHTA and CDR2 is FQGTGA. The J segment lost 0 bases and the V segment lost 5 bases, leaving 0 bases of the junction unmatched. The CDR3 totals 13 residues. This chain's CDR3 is CASSSGSSYEQYF. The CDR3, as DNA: TGTGCCAGCAGCAGCGGGAGCTCCTACGAGCAGTACTTC.

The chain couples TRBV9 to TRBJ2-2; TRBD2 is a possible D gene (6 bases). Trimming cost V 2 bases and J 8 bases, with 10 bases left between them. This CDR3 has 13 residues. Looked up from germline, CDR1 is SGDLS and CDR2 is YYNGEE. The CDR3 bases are TGTGCCAGCAGCGTGGAGGGGAGGGGGGAGCTGTTTTTT. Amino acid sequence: CASSVEGRGELFF.

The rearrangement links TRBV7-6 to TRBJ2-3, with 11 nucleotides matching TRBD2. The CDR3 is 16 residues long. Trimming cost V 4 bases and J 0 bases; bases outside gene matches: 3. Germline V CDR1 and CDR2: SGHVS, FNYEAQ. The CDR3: CASSSWTSGSTDTQYF. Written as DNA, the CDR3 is TGTGCCAGCAGCTCCTGGACTAGCGGGAGCACAGATACGCAGTATTTT.

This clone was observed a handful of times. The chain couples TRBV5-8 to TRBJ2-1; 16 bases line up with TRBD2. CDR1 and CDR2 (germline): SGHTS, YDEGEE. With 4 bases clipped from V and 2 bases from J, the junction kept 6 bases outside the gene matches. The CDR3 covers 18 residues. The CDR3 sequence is CASSAGTSGRGPYNEQFF. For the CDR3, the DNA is TGTGCCAGCAGCGCCGGGACTAGCGGGAGGGGGCCCTACAATGAGCAGTTCTTC.

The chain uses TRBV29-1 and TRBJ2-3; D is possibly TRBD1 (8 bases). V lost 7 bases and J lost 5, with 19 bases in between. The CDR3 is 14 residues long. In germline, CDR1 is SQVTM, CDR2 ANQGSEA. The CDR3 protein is CSAAKTGEGDTQYF. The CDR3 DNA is TGCAGCGCGGCTAAGACAGGGGAGGGAGATACGCAGTATTTT.

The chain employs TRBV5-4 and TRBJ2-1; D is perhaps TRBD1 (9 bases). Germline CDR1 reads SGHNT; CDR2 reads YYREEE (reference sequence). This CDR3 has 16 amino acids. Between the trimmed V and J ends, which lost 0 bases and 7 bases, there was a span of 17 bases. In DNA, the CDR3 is TGTGCCAGCAGCTTGGGCGGGGGGACAGGGTCGAATGAGCAGTTCTTC. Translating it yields CASSLGGGTGSNEQFF.

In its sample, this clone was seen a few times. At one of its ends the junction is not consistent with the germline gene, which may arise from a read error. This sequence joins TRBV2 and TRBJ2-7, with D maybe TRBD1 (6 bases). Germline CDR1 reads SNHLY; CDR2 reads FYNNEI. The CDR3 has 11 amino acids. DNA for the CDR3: TGTGCCAGCAGTGTTACTGGACAGACTCAATTC. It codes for CASSVTGQTQF.

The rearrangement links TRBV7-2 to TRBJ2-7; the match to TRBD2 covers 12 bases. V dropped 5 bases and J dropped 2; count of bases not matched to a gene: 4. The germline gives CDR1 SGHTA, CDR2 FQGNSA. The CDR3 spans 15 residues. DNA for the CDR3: TGTGCCAGCAGCCCCAGACTAGCGGGAGCCTACGAGCAGTACTTC. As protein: CASSPRLAGAYEQYF. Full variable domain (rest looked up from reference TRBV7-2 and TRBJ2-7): GAGVSQSPSNKVTEKGKDVELRCDPISGHTALYWYRQSLGQGLEFLIYFQGNSAPDKSGLPSDRFSAERTGGSVSTLTIQRTQQEDSAVYLCASSPRLAGAYEQYFGPGTRLTVT.

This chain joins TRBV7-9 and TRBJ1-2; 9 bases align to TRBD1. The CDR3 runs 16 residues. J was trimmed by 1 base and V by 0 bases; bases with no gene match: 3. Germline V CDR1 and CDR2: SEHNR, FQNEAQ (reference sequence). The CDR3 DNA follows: TGTGCCAGCAGCTTAGCGGACAGGGGCCTTAACTATGGCTACACCTTC. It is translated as CASSLADRGLNYGYTF.

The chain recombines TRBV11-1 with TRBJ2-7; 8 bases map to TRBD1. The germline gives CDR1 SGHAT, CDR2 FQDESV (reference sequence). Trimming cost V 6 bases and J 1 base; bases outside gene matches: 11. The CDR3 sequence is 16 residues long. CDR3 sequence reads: CASSHTPGQASYEQYF. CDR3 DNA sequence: TGTGCCAGCAGTCACACCCCGGGACAGGCGTCCTACGAGCAGTACTTC.

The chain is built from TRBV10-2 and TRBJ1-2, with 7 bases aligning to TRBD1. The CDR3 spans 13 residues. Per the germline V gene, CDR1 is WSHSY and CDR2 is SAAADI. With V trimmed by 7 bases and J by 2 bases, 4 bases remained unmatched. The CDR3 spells CASTWTGNYGYTF. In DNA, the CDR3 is TGCGCCAGCACCTGGACAGGCAACTATGGCTACACCTTC.

The CDR3 loop reads CASRILGATEAFF. The CDR3 region has the DNA TGTGCCAGCAGAATCCTAGGGGCCACTGAAGCTTTCTTT. V gene TRBV6-5 combines with J gene TRBJ1-1, with a possible D match to TRBD1 (5 bases). CDR3 size: 13 residues. Between the trimmed V and J ends, which lost 6 bases and 4 bases, there was a span of 12 bases. The germline gives CDR1 MNHEY, CDR2 SVGAGI.

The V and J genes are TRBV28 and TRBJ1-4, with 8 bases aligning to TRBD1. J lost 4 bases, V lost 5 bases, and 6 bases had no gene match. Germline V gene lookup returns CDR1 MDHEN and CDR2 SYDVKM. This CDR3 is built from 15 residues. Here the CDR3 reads CASSTQGAHNEKLFF. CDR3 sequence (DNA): TGTGCCAGCAGTACGCAGGGGGCCCATAATGAAAAACTGTTTTTT.

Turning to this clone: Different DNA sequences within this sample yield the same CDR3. The CDR3 DNA reads as TGTGCCTGGAGTCGTGGGGGGAGTTCCTACGAGCAGTACTTC. Protein sequence: CAWSRGGSSYEQYF. The rearrangement uses TRBV30 and TRBJ2-7; TRBD2 is a possible D gene (6 bases). The V and J ends lost 2 bases and 1 base respectively, with 12 bases between them. CDR1 is GTSNPN and CDR2 is SVGIG in the germline V gene (reference sequence). This CDR3 comprises 14 residues.